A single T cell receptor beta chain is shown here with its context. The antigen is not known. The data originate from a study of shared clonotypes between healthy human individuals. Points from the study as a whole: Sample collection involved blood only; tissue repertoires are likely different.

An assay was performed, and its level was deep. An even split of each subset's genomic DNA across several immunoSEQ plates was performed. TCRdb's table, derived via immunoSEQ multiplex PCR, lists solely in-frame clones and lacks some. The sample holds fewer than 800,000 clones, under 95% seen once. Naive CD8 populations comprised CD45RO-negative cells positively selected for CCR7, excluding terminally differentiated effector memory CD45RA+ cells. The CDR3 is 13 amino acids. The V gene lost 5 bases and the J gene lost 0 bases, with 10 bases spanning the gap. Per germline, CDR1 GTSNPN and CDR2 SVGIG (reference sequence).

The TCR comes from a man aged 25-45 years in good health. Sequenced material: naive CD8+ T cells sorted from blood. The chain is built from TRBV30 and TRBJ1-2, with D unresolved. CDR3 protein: CAWGALPNYGYTF. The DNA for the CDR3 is TGTGCCTGGGGTGCTCTTCCTAACTATGGCTACACCTTC.